The 26 T cell receptor beta chains below all came from one sample that was sequenced in a study of CD8 T cells in Susac syndrome. The RNA, about 0.45 to 1 ug, was put through reverse transcription using random hexamers. TCRdb called the immunoSEQ multiplex PCR reads again in MiXCR, with one record for every CDR3 protein. The repertoire has some 200,000 distinct CDR3 sequences, approximately 95% of them found once; the top ten carry around 0.16%. The sample was CD8+ T cells from PBMCs. These receptors came from a human donor with Susac syndrome.

This clonotype appeared a few times. The J gene is TRBJ2-6, the V gene TRBV19; D remains ambiguous. This CDR3 spans 15 amino acids. The V and J ends lost 6 bases and 0 bases respectively, with 9 bases between them. Germline assignment: CDR1 LNHDA and CDR2 SQIVND (reference sequence). CDR3: CASSLRGSGANVLTF. The CDR3, as DNA: TGTGCCAGTAGCCTCAGAGGCTCTGGGGCCAACGTCCTGACTTTC.

This chain links TRBV7-9 with TRBJ2-2, with 11 bases matching TRBD1. CDR1 is SEHNR, CDR2 FQNEAQ, per germline (reference sequence). The CDR3 covers 15 residues. With V trimmed by 11 bases and J by 6 bases, 11 bases remained unmatched. The CDR3 DNA is TGTGCCGTCACCAGGACAGGGGGCTCGGCCGGGGAGCTGTTTTTT. Its protein product is CAVTRTGGSAGELFF.

The gene calls are TRBV4-1 and TRBJ2-5, with 9 bases that match TRBD2. Germline V gene lookup returns CDR1 MGHRA and CDR2 YSYEKL. After removal of 0 bases from V and 2 bases from J, the junction contained 7 bases not matched to a gene. The CDR3 loop spans 17 amino acids. DNA of the CDR3: TGCGCCAGCAGCCAAGATAGGAGCGGGGGGCGACAAGAGACCCAGTACTTC. It codes for CASSQDRSGGRQETQYF.

The V and J genes are TRBV7-8 and TRBJ2-1; TRBD1 matches at 9 bases. V shed 5 bases and J 5 bases; nucleotides not matched to a gene: 10. Germline CDR1 is SGHVS and CDR2 is FQNEAQ. This CDR3 comprises 16 residues. The DNA of the CDR3 is TGTGCCAGCAGCATACTAACAGGGGGCACGGACAATGAGCAGTTCTTC. Its translation: CASSILTGGTDNEQFF.

The V gene is TRBV5-1, the J gene TRBJ2-5; 8 nucleotides match TRBD2. CDR3 length equals 14 residues. Germline CDR1 and CDR2: SGHRS and YFSETQ. V trimming: 3 bases; J trimming: 5 bases; junction bases outside the gene matches: 6. CDR3 sequence: CASSSSGRGETQYF. The CDR3 nucleotides are TGCGCCAGCAGCTCCAGCGGGAGAGGGGAGACCCAGTACTTC.

This chain uses TRBV29-1 with TRBJ2-7; D may be TRBD1 or TRBD2 (6 bases each). Between the trimmed V and J ends, which lost 0 bases and 9 bases, there was a span of 12 bases. CDR3 length: 12 residues. Germline V gives CDR1 SQVTM, CDR2 ANQGSEA. The CDR3 DNA follows: TGCAGCGTTGAAGAAGGGGGGAAACGGCAGTACTTC. Translated: CSVEEGGKRQYF.

The rearrangement links TRBV23-1 to TRBJ2-7, with TRBD1 matching 9 bases. TRBV23-1 is an open reading frame whose function is uncertain. This CDR3 comprises 15 residues. J was trimmed by 3 bases and V by 4 bases; bases with no gene match: 7. The CDR3 nucleotides are TGCGCCAGCAGTCGCCCCGGGACAGGGTGCTACGAGCAGTACTTC. Translating gives CASSRPGTGCYEQYF.

The DNA of the CDR3 is TGTGCCAGCAGTCGGGGGCGTGAAAAACTGTTTTTT. Amino acid sequence: CASSRGREKLFF. The V and J genes are TRBV6-6 and TRBJ1-4, with a possible D match to TRBD1 (6 bases). The V gene lost 5 bases and the J gene lost 7 bases, with 8 bases spanning the gap. The CDR3 totals 12 residues. The germline V gene has CDR1 MNHNY and CDR2 SVGAGI (reference sequence).

The genes are TRBV19 and TRBJ2-7, with TRBD1 matching 7 bases. V lost 5 bases to trimming and J lost 5 bases; unmatched junction nucleotides: 9. The CDR3 contains 14 residues. The germline gives CDR1 LNHDA, CDR2 SQIVND (reference sequence). This chain's CDR3 is CASSSGTALNEQYF. In DNA, the CDR3 is TGTGCCAGTAGTTCCGGGACAGCTTTAAACGAGCAGTACTTC.

The chain carries TRBV24-1 and TRBJ2-1, with D possibly TRBD2 on 5 matching bases. This CDR3 has 11 residues. Germline V gene data show CDR1 as KGHDR and CDR2 as SFDVKD. Trimming removed 3 bases at V and 10 bases at J, with 6 bases between. The DNA for the CDR3 is TGTGCCACCAGTGATGGGAGAGAGCAGTTCTTC. This translates into CATSDGREQFF.

The V and J genes are TRBV5-4 and TRBJ2-3; TRBD2 matches at 14 bases. Germline CDR1 SGHNT, CDR2 YYREEE (reference sequence). J lost 4 bases, V lost 3 bases, and 4 bases had no gene match. The CDR3 is made up of 16 amino acids. The DNA of the CDR3 is TGTGCCAGCAGCTCGACTAGCGGGGGGGCCGCAGATACGCAGTATTTT. This sequence encodes CASSSTSGGAADTQYF. Drawing the rest from reference TRBV5-4 and TRBJ2-3, the complete variable domain is ETGVTQSPTHLIKTRGQQVTLRCSSQSGHNTVSWYQQALGQGPQFIFQYYREEENGRGNFPPRFSGLQFPNYSSELNVNALELDDSALYLCASSSTSGGAADTQYFGPGTRLTVL.

The V gene is TRBV9, the J gene TRBJ2-7, with 7 bases matching TRBD1. Looked up from germline, CDR1 is SGDLS and CDR2 is YYNGEE. The CDR3 covers 14 residues. V was pared by 6 bases and J by 5 bases, with 11 bases of the junction left unmatched. CDR3 DNA sequence: TGTGCCAGCAATAAGGGGGCCGCCACCCACGAGCAGTACTTC. As protein: CASNKGAATHEQYF.

The table lists this clonotype with a count of one. The chain is built from TRBV30 and TRBJ2-1; D unresolved. Per the germline V gene, CDR1 is GTSNPN and CDR2 is SVGIG (reference sequence). V shed 4 bases and J shed 2 bases, with 6 bases lying between them. CDR3 length: 12 residues. The CDR3, as DNA: TGTGCCTGGACAGAAACCTACAATGAGCAGTTCTTC. This sequence encodes CAWTETYNEQFF.

This clonotype occurred once. The CDR3 region has the DNA TGTGCCAGCAGCCAAGTACCGGGGTTTAAGGAAAAACTGTTTTTT. It codes for CASSQVPGFKEKLFF. V and J are TRBV3-1 and TRBJ1-4, with D hard to call. Germline CDR1 LGHDT, CDR2 YNNKEL (reference sequence). The CDR3 spans 15 residues. Deletions cut 1 base from V and 8 bases from J, with 14 bases between.

V is TRBV5-4 and J is TRBJ2-5, with 7 bases aligning to TRBD1. Germline V lookup: CDR1 SGHNT, CDR2 YYREEE (reference sequence). The CDR3 is made up of 13 amino acids. The ends lost 4 bases at V and 4 bases at J; junction bases unmatched: 4. The CDR3 DNA reads TGTGCCAGCAGCCGGGACAGCGGAGAGACCCAGTACTTC. Residues: CASSRDSGETQYF.

V and J are TRBV29-1 and TRBJ2-7; TRBD1 aligns across 7 bases. This CDR3 has 12 residues. The trim removed 2 bases at V and 2 bases at J, leaving 0 bases unmatched. The germline CDR1 and CDR2 sequences are SQVTM and ANQGSEA. CDR3 DNA: TGCAGCGTTGAACAGGGGGCCTACGAGCAGTACTTC. It translates to CSVEQGAYEQYF.

The gene calls are TRBV29-1 and TRBJ2-2; 9 bases fit TRBD2. The CDR3 sequence is 17 residues long. In germline, CDR1 is SQVTM, CDR2 ANQGSEA. The V and J ends lost 3 bases and 6 bases, in that order; junction bases with no gene match: 14. The CDR3 sequence is CSVDRAGGHRTAGELFF. The CDR3 DNA follows: TGCAGCGTTGACCGGGCGGGGGGGCATCGTACCGCCGGGGAGCTGTTTTTT.

The chain carries TRBV25-1 and TRBJ1-1, with D tentatively TRBD1 (5 bases). Between the trimmed V and J ends, which lost 4 bases and 4 bases, there was a span of 19 bases. The CDR3 is made up of 16 amino acids. Germline loops: CDR1 MGHDK, CDR2 SYGVNS. The chain's CDR3 is CASSATAPGLVTEAFF. The CDR3 region has the DNA TGTGCCAGCAGTGCTACAGCCCCGGGACTGGTCACTGAAGCTTTCTTT.

V gene TRBV30 combines with J gene TRBJ2-3; D remains ambiguous. Trimming left V 5 bases short and J 4 bases short, with 16 bases between. CDR3 length equals 14 residues. Germline assignment: CDR1 GTSNPN and CDR2 SVGIG (reference sequence). This CDR3 is CAWSLSVGPDTQYF. CDR3 nucleotide sequence: TGTGCCTGGTCCTTGTCTGTTGGCCCAGATACGCAGTATTTT.

This chain uses TRBV2 with TRBJ1-2; maybe TRBD1 (5 bases). The germline V gene encodes CDR1 SNHLY and CDR2 FYNNEI. This CDR3 is 11 amino acids long. V dropped 6 bases and J dropped 8 bases, with 10 bases sitting between them. This chain's CDR3 is CASRVQEGYTF. CDR3 in DNA: TGTGCCAGCAGAGTACAGGAAGGCTACACCTTC. Drawing the rest from reference TRBV2 and TRBJ1-2, the complete variable domain is EPEVTQTPSHQVTQMGQEVILRCVPISNHLYFYWYRQILGQKVEFLVSFYNNEISEKSEIFDDQFSVERPDGSNFTLKIRSTKLEDSAMYFCASRVQEGYTFGSGTRLTVV.

V gene TRBV7-9 combines with J gene TRBJ2-7; 10 nucleotides line up with TRBD1. Germline V CDR1 and CDR2: SEHNR, FQNEAQ (reference sequence). V shed 0 bases and J 5 bases; nucleotides not matched to a gene: 7. The CDR3 totals 16 residues. The CDR3 protein is CASSLAWDRGENEQYF. The CDR3 DNA follows: TGTGCCAGCAGCTTAGCGTGGGACAGGGGAGAGAACGAGCAGTACTTC.

This chain uses TRBV19 with TRBJ2-1; 10 nucleotides align to TRBD2. V gave up 7 bases and J gave up 2 bases; unmatched junction bases: 17. This CDR3 spans 19 amino acids. In germline, CDR1 is LNHDA, CDR2 SQIVND (reference sequence). For the CDR3, the DNA is TGTGCCAGTACCTTGGCCGGGACTAGCGAACTTCCTACCTACAATGAGCAGTTCTTC. It translates to CASTLAGTSELPTYNEQFF.

The J gene is TRBJ1-2, the V gene TRBV7-8, with TRBD1 identical over 8 bases. V lost 5 bases and J lost 4; bases outside the gene matches: 6. The CDR3 extends over 14 amino acids. Germline V CDR1 and CDR2: SGHVS, FQNEAQ. The CDR3 reads CASSRTGGVYGYTF. The CDR3 nucleotides are TGTGCCAGCAGCCGAACAGGGGGAGTCTATGGCTACACCTTC.

Here the CDR3 reads CASSQAPSGSYNEQFF. DNA for the CDR3: TGTGCCAGCAGCCAAGCCCCTAGCGGGAGCTACAATGAGCAGTTCTTC. The chain recombines TRBV3-1 with TRBJ2-1, with 10 bases lining up with TRBD2. V was pared by 1 base and J by 3 bases, with 3 bases of the junction left unmatched. Germline CDR1 is LGHDT and CDR2 is YNNKEL (reference sequence). There are 16 residues in the CDR3.

The rearrangement joins TRBV9 to TRBJ2-1, with a tentative D call TRBD2 (6 bases). V lost 0 bases, J lost 5 bases, and 9 bases lay in between. The CDR3 has 14 residues. In germline, CDR1 is SGDLS, CDR2 YYNGEE. CDR3 sequence (DNA): TGTGCCAGCAGCGTAGCTAGCGAGAACAATGAGCAGTTCTTC. It encodes CASSVASENNEQFF.

The chain combines TRBV6-5 with TRBJ2-1; 10 nucleotides match TRBD1. The germline gives CDR1 MNHEY, CDR2 SVGAGI. The CDR3 covers 15 residues. Trimming removed 2 bases from V and 5 bases from J; junction bases left unmatched: 3. CDR3 coding DNA: TGTGCCAGCAGTTACGACAGGGGGCTTGACAATGAGCAGTTCTTC. Translation: CASSYDRGLDNEQFF.